These 9 T cell receptor beta chains share one sample of origin, sequenced in a study of T cell repertoires in cytomegalovirus infection. In TCRdb, the reads were re-called with MiXCR into one record per CDR3 protein. The data contain about 890,000 distinct CDR3 sequences, around a third of them seen just once; the ten biggest clones take up more than 13%. Antigens of these TCRs are unknown. The specimen comprised cultured CD8+ T cells from PBMCs, sampled from culture after CMV antigen stimulation. Receptor source: a human donor in good health (CMV status not recorded). Some clones in this sample may be carry-over from other donors' samples.

This clonotype was counted only a few times. This rearrangement joins TRBV6-1 to TRBJ2-3; no reliable D call. CDR1 MNHNS and CDR2 SASEGT come from the germline V gene. The CDR3 covers 13 residues. Trimming shortened V by 11 bases and J by 1 base, and 13 bases separated the two germline ends. This CDR3 reads CAVWAERTDTQYF. The CDR3 DNA sequence: TGTGCCGTCTGGGCGGAACGCACAGATACGCAGTATTTT.

J is TRBJ2-1 and V is TRBV14, with D tentatively TRBD1 (6 bases). The CDR3 covers 13 residues. CDR1 and CDR2 from the germline V gene are SGHDN and FVKESK. Trimming left V 0 bases short and J 13 bases short, with 13 bases between. The CDR3 region is CASSQDVAGAQFF. The CDR3, as DNA: TGTGCCAGCAGCCAAGATGTGGCAGGGGCCCAGTTCTTC.

J is TRBJ2-1 and V is TRBV28; 9 bases are shared with TRBD2. The V gene's germline CDR1 is MDHEN and CDR2 SYDVKM. The V gene end was trimmed by 2 bases and the J gene end by 8 bases; junction bases not matched to a gene: 7. The CDR3 extends over 15 amino acids. This CDR3 reads CASSLGLAGRDEQFF. DNA of the CDR3: TGTGCCAGCAGTTTAGGTCTAGCGGGGAGGGATGAGCAGTTCTTC.

This clonotype showed up just a few times. V gene TRBV27 combines with J gene TRBJ2-1; D is possibly TRBD1 (6 bases). This CDR3 spans 18 amino acids. The V gene's germline CDR1 is MNHEY and CDR2 SMNVEV (reference sequence). V gave up 6 bases and J gave up 4 bases, with 25 bases separating them. The CDR3 region is CASSPLSAGDPSYNEQFF. CDR3 DNA sequence: TGTGCCAGCAGCCCCCTTTCGGCAGGGGACCCGTCATACAATGAGCAGTTCTTC.

This clonotype was found a few times. V is TRBV7-9 and J is TRBJ2-2; D is unclear. The germline gives CDR1 SEHNR, CDR2 FQNEAQ (reference sequence). The V end was cut by 5 bases, the J end by 6 bases, with 16 bases between. The CDR3 spans 15 residues. The DNA for the CDR3 is TGTGCCAGCAGCCCCCACCTATATGGAGCCGGGGAGCTGTTTTTT. This translates into CASSPHLYGAGELFF.

This chain uses TRBV12-3 or TRBV12-4 with TRBJ2-7; D may correspond to TRBD1 or TRBD2 (5 bases each). The CDR3 is 13 amino acids. V lost 3 bases, J lost 6 bases, and 12 bases lay in between. Written as DNA, the CDR3 is TGTGCCAGCAGTTTCGGGAAGGGGTTCGAGCAGTACGTC. This codes for CASSFGKGFEQYV.

V and J are TRBV12-3 or TRBV12-4 and TRBJ1-4; 11 bases are shared with TRBD1. The CDR3 consists of 16 residues. V shed 5 bases, J shed 8 bases, and the junction held 10 bases outside the gene matches. CDR3 DNA: TGTGCCAGCAGTCTGGCCCCGGGACAGGGGGGGGAAAAACTGTTTTTT. This gives the protein CASSLAPGQGGEKLFF.

This rearrangement joins TRBV25-1 to TRBJ2-5; TRBD2 might be the D (7 bases). Germline V gene lookup returns CDR1 MGHDK and CDR2 SYGVNS. V lost 5 bases to trimming and J lost 5 bases, with 18 bases between them. The CDR3 contains 15 residues. CDR3 region: CASSFGGGWEETQYF. The CDR3, as DNA: TGTGCCAGCAGTTTTGGGGGGGGCTGGGAGGAGACCCAGTACTTC.

This clonotype turned up a few times. The chain couples TRBV7-9 to TRBJ2-5, with 8 bases lining up with TRBD1. CDR1 and CDR2 (germline): SEHNR, FQNEAQ (reference sequence). The CDR3 runs to 16 residues. Trimming removed 3 bases from V and 4 bases from J; junction bases left unmatched: 10. The CDR3 DNA reads TGTGCCAGCAGCTTCTTACAGGGGGAAAAAGGAGAGACCCAGTACTTC. This encodes CASSFLQGEKGETQYF.